In this sample, the clone carrying this T cell receptor (beta chain) turned up many times. The record originates from a study of blood T cells in healthy people across ages. A second PCR, run for about 6 to 11 cycles, used a sample-barcoded 5' primer plus a J-beta primer mix. TCRdb independently ran MiXCR on the 5' RACE reads; one entry per CDR3 protein. The repertoire holds 550,000 to 700,000 distinct CDR3 sequences, 25% to 30% seen once, with about 18% in the top ten. The CDR3 length is 16 residues. CDR1 MDHEN and CDR2 SYDVKM come from the germline V gene. The ends lost 5 bases at V and 0 bases at J; junction bases unmatched: 8.

This receptor was obtained from a woman aged 70-85 years in good health. The chain uses TRBV28 and TRBJ2-3, with TRBD1 identical over 7 bases. Sequenced sample: blood. CDR3 nucleotides: TGTGCCAGCAGTCCCGCCGGGACAGTTAGCACAGATACGCAGTATTTT. Translating it yields CASSPAGTVSTDTQYF.